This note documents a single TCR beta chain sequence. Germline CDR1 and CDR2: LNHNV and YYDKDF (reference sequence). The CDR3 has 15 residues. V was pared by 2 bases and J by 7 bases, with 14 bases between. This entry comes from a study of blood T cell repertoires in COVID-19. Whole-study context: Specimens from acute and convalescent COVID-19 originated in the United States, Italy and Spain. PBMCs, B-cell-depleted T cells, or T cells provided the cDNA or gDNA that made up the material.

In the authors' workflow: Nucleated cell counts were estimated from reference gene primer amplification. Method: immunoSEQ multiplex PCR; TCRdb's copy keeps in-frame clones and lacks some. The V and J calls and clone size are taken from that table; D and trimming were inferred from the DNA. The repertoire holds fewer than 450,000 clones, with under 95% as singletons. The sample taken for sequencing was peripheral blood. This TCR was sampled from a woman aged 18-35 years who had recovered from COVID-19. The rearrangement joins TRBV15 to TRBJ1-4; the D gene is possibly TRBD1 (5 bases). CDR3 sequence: CATSRTRGEGEKLFF. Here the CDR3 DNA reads TGTGCCACCAGCAGAACCCGAGGGGAGGGTGAAAAACTGTTTTTT.